These T cell receptor beta chains were read from a single sample in a study of cytomegalovirus exposure and HLA in healthy donors. Sequenced by immunoSEQ multiplex PCR; TCRdb stores in-frame clones only, minus some. The sample yields roughly 130,000 clones, roughly four fifths seen once. Sequencing was done on a sample of PBMCs. The receptor set was obtained from a boy between 2 and 10 years old in good health and CMV-seronegative. CDR3s include the opening cysteine and the closing phenylalanine or tryptophan. The order of the fields is V gene, D gene, clone size, J gene, CDR3 DNA, CDR3 protein. A D gene is named only where the DNA matches it firmly. A row's size may be missing; if present it is once, few, many or a size class.

V: TRBV2
D: NA
size: NA
J: TRBJ2-6
DNA: TGTGCCAGCAGTGGCCAGGGTCCAGGGGCCAACGTCCTGACTTTC
CDR3: CASSGQGPGANVLTF

V: TRBV6-4
D: NA
size: NA
J: TRBJ2-1
DNA: TGTGCCAGCAGTGACTCGAATCGTTTGGACAGCCTTGGGGGTGAGCAGTTCTTC
CDR3: CASSDSNRLDSLGGEQFF

V: TRBV5-4
D: TRBD1
size: few
J: TRBJ1-4
DNA: TGTGCCAGCAGCAGCCGGGACAGGGAAAATGAAAAACTGTTTTTT
CDR3: CASSSRDRENEKLFF

V: TRBV21-1
D: NA
size: NA
J: TRBJ1-1
DNA: TGTGCCAGCAGCAAAAGGGGAGGGAGGTCGGGGAACACTGAAGCTTTCTTT
CDR3: CASSKRGGRSGNTEAFF

V: TRBV6-5
D: TRBD1
size: once
J: TRBJ1-5
DNA: TGTGCCAGCAGCTCTCGACAGGGACTCGGGCAGCCCCAGCATTTT
CDR3: CASSSRQGLGQPQHF

V: TRBV7-9
D: TRBD1
size: NA
J: TRBJ1-1
DNA: TGTTCCAGCAGCTTAGCGCTTACCGGGACAGGGGGCTCCACTGAAGCTTTCTTT
CDR3: CSSSLALTGTGGSTEAFF

V: TRBV7-2
D: NA
size: NA
J: TRBJ2-1
DNA: TGTGCCAGCAGCTTATTTTTGCAGGGCCGATACAATGAGCAGTTCTTC
CDR3: CASSLFLQGRYNEQFF

V: TRBV10-1
D: NA
size: NA
J: TRBJ1-1
DNA: TGCGCCAGCAGTGATCATAGCAACACTGAAGCTTTCTTT
CDR3: CASSDHSNTEAFF

V: TRBV4-3
D: TRBD2
size: NA
J: TRBJ2-3
DNA: TGCGCCAGCAGCCCCAGAGCGGGGGGGCCACAGTATACGCAGTATTTT
CDR3: CASSPRAGGPQYTQYF

V: TRBV27
D: NA
size: NA
J: TRBJ1-2
DNA: TGTGCCAGCTCATCTTGGGCGGGCTATGGCTACACCTTC
CDR3: CASSSWAGYGYTF

V: TRBV11-1
D: NA
size: NA
J: TRBJ1-1
DNA: TGTGCCAGCAGCTTATTGAGGGTGTTGGACACTGAAGCTTTCTTT
CDR3: CASSLLRVLDTEAFF

V: TRBV6-4
D: TRBD1
size: few
J: TRBJ1-2
DNA: TGTGCCAGCAGCGAAGTAGGAGGGACAGGGGGCCGATATGGCTACACCTTC
CDR3: CASSEVGGTGGRYGYTF

V: TRBV29-1
D: NA
size: NA
J: TRBJ2-3
DNA: TGCAGCGTTGCGGCGGGGACTTTAACAGATACGCAGTATTTT
CDR3: CSVAAGTLTDTQYF

V: TRBV29-1
D: TRBD2
size: NA
J: TRBJ2-2
DNA: TGCAGCGTGTCGGGGGGTAGGGAAACCGGGGAGCTGTTTTTT
CDR3: CSVSGGRETGELFF

V: TRBV27
D: NA
size: NA
J: TRBJ2-7
DNA: TGTGCCAGCACATCCGGTCCAACCTACGAGCAGTACTTC
CDR3: CASTSGPTYEQYF

V: TRBV19
D: NA
size: NA
J: TRBJ2-7
DNA: TGTGCCAGTACCACAGGACCAGGGCCCTACGAGCAGTACTTC
CDR3: CASTTGPGPYEQYF

V: TRBV7-8
D: TRBD1
size: NA
J: TRBJ1-5
DNA: TGTGCCAGCAGCTTGAGCCGGGACAGGGTAGGGCAGCCCCAGCATTTT
CDR3: CASSLSRDRVGQPQHF

V: TRBV7-2
D: TRBD1
size: NA
J: TRBJ2-5
DNA: TGTGCCAGCAGCTCCAGGACAGGGGAGAGGTTGGAGACCCAGTACTTC
CDR3: CASSSRTGERLETQYF

V: TRBV6-5
D: TRBD2
size: few
J: TRBJ2-1
DNA: TGTGCCAGCAGCCCCACTAGCGGGGGGTACAATGAGCAGTTCTTC
CDR3: CASSPTSGGYNEQFF

V: TRBV19
D: TRBD1
size: NA
J: TRBJ1-5
DNA: TGTGCCAGTAGTCCCGAACAGGGGCGTCAGCCCCAGCATTTT
CDR3: CASSPEQGRQPQHF

V: TRBV5-5
D: NA
size: NA
J: TRBJ1-5
DNA: TGTGCCAGCAGCTTGGTGGCGGGCAATCAGCCCCAGCATTTT
CDR3: CASSLVAGNQPQHF

V: TRBV7-6
D: NA
size: NA
J: TRBJ1-4
DNA: TGTGCCAGCAGCACCCCGAGGGGAGGTAATGAAAAACTGTTTTTT
CDR3: CASSTPRGGNEKLFF

V: TRBV6-1
D: TRBD1
size: NA
J: TRBJ2-7
DNA: TGTGCCAGCAGCAGGGGGCGCAGCTCCTACGAGCAGTACTTC
CDR3: CASSRGRSSYEQYF

V: TRBV2
D: TRBD2
size: few
J: TRBJ2-1
DNA: TGTGCCAGCATGGCTAGCGGGCCTTCCTACAATGAGCAGTTCTTC
CDR3: CASMASGPSYNEQFF

V: TRBV5-4
D: NA
size: few
J: TRBJ1-6
DNA: TGTGCCAGCAGCCAGGACAACGGTTATAATTCACCCCTCCACTTT
CDR3: CASSQDNGYNSPLHF

V: TRBV7-9
D: TRBD1
size: NA
J: TRBJ1-4
DNA: TGTGCCAGCAGCTCGCTGGGACAGGGGGCGCAGGTCTCGGTGGAAAAACTGTTTTTT
CDR3: CASSSLGQGAQVSVEKLFF

V: TRBV6-5
D: TRBD2
size: NA
J: TRBJ2-7
DNA: TGTGCCAGCAGTTCCACTAGCGGGGTTGACGAGCAGTACTTC
CDR3: CASSSTSGVDEQYF

V: TRBV7-6
D: TRBD2
size: NA
J: TRBJ2-1
DNA: TGTGCCAGCAGCCACGGGGGGTACAATGAGCAGTTCTTC
CDR3: CASSHGGYNEQFF

V: TRBV9
D: NA
size: NA
J: TRBJ2-7
DNA: TGTGCCAGCAGCGTAGACGGCAGGGGAGAGGACGAGCAGTACTTC
CDR3: CASSVDGRGEDEQYF

V: TRBV13
D: TRBD1
size: NA
J: TRBJ2-7
DNA: TGTGCCAGCAGCTCTACAGGGGGCGAGCAGTACTTC
CDR3: CASSSTGGEQYF

V: TRBV6-1
D: TRBD1
size: NA
J: TRBJ1-3
DNA: TGTGCCAGCAGTTGGGACAGAAATTCTGGAAACACCATATATTTT
CDR3: CASSWDRNSGNTIYF

V: TRBV28
D: TRBD1
size: NA
J: TRBJ1-2
DNA: TGTGCCAGCAGTTTATTGGGACAGAATGGCTACACCTTC
CDR3: CASSLLGQNGYTF

V: TRBV7-3
D: NA
size: NA
J: TRBJ1-1
DNA: TGTGCCAGCCTCAGGGGCAGTGACACTGAAGCTTTCTTT
CDR3: CASLRGSDTEAFF

V: TRBV7-3
D: TRBD1
size: once
J: TRBJ2-7
DNA: TGTGCCAGCAGCTTAAAAGGGGGCTACCTCGCATCCGAGCAGTACTTC
CDR3: CASSLKGGYLASEQYF

V: TRBV14
D: NA
size: few
J: TRBJ1-1
DNA: TGTGCCAGCAGCCAAGAACCAGATGCTGAAGCTTTCTTT
CDR3: CASSQEPDAEAFF

V: TRBV2
D: TRBD1
size: NA
J: TRBJ1-5
DNA: TGTGCCAGCACCCCTCATCGGCAGGGGGCTCATCAGCCCCAGCATTTT
CDR3: CASTPHRQGAHQPQHF

V: TRBV12-5
D: NA
size: NA
J: TRBJ1-2
DNA: TGTGCTAGTGGTTTGGCAGGGGTCTATGGCTACACCTTC
CDR3: CASGLAGVYGYTF

V: TRBV30
D: TRBD1
size: NA
J: TRBJ2-1
DNA: TGTGCCTGGAGTGACGGGACAGGAGTCAATGAGCAGTTCTTC
CDR3: CAWSDGTGVNEQFF

V: TRBV6-5
D: TRBD2
size: few
J: TRBJ2-1
DNA: TGTGCCAGCAAGGGCGGGAGCTCCTACAATGAGCAGTTCTTC
CDR3: CASKGGSSYNEQFF

V: TRBV7-9
D: TRBD1
size: NA
J: TRBJ2-7
DNA: TGTGCCAGCAGCTCGGGGACAGTAGACGAGCAGTACTTC
CDR3: CASSSGTVDEQYF

V: TRBV15
D: NA
size: NA
J: TRBJ1-3
DNA: TGTGCCACCAGCCCACAGGGCCTCTCTGGAAACACCATATATTTT
CDR3: CATSPQGLSGNTIYF

V: TRBV7-9
D: NA
size: few
J: TRBJ2-5
DNA: TGTGCCAGCAGCTCTACGGTTGATAGGGGAGAGACCCAGTACTTC
CDR3: CASSSTVDRGETQYF

V: TRBV6-1
D: NA
size: many
J: TRBJ2-1
DNA: TGTGCCAGCAGTGGATCCGGGACTTCCCTGGGCAATGAGCAGTTCTTC
CDR3: CASSGSGTSLGNEQFF

V: TRBV6-1
D: NA
size: once
J: TRBJ2-1
DNA: TGTGCCAGCAGTGAAGTCTACTACGGCAACAATGAGCAGTTCTTC
CDR3: CASSEVYYGNNEQFF

V: TRBV7-9
D: TRBD1
size: NA
J: TRBJ1-5
DNA: TGTGCCAGCAGCCCCGGGGGGACAGGGAACCAGCCCCAGCATTTT
CDR3: CASSPGGTGNQPQHF

V: TRBV7-3
D: TRBD1
size: NA
J: TRBJ2-2
DNA: TGTGCCAGCAGCTTAGTGGGGACAGGGCCGAACACCGGGGAGCTGTTTTTT
CDR3: CASSLVGTGPNTGELFF

V: TRBV6-1
D: TRBD2
size: NA
J: TRBJ2-7
DNA: TGTGCCAGCAGTGCGGAGACTAGCGGTTCCTACGAGCAGTACTTC
CDR3: CASSAETSGSYEQYF

V: TRBV9
D: NA
size: NA
J: TRBJ2-7
DNA: TGTGCCAGCAGCGTAGACCAGACACCTTACGAGCAGTACTTC
CDR3: CASSVDQTPYEQYF

V: TRBV2
D: NA
size: few
J: TRBJ2-1
DNA: TGTGCCAGCGGGGGGGGGCGGGAGATCTCCTACAATGAGCAGTTCTTC
CDR3: CASGGGREISYNEQFF

V: TRBV5-4
D: TRBD2
size: NA
J: TRBJ2-6
DNA: TGTGCCAGCAGCCGGGGGGGGACACTCTCTGGGGCCAACGTCCTGACTTTC
CDR3: CASSRGGTLSGANVLTF

V: TRBV7-2
D: TRBD1
size: NA
J: TRBJ1-5
DNA: TGTGCCAGCAGCATACCAGGGGGTGCTCAGCCCCAGCATTTT
CDR3: CASSIPGGAQPQHF

V: TRBV2
D: NA
size: NA
J: TRBJ2-7
DNA: TGTGCCAGCAGGAGGGACTTCTCCTACGAGCAGTACTTC
CDR3: CASRRDFSYEQYF

V: TRBV25-1
D: NA
size: NA
J: TRBJ1-1
DNA: TGTGCCAGCAGTGGAAAACTTTTCCCCATACAGGGACCTGAAGCTTTCTTT
CDR3: CASSGKLFPIQGPEAFF